A selection of T cell receptor beta chains follows, all from one sample in a study of blood T cell repertoires in COVID-19. Libraries were prepared by immunoSEQ multiplex PCR; TCRdb keeps only in-frame clonotypes and omits some of them. The profile covers over 600,000 clones, with approximately 90% appearing a single time and approximately 0.25% taken by the ten largest. Specimen: peripheral blood. Receptors were obtained from a woman aged 18 to 35 with acute or convalescent COVID-19. CDR3s include the opening cysteine and the closing phenylalanine or tryptophan. D genes are given only for firm matches. Clone size is stated in some rows and not others, as once, few, many or a class when expanded.

abundance,d_gene,v_gene,j_gene,CDR3aa,CDR3nt
NA,NA,TRBV27,TRBJ1-1,CASSYLGRGTEAFF,TGTGCCAGCAGTTACCTGGGTAGGGGCACTGAAGCTTTCTTT
NA,NA,TRBV11-3,TRBJ2-5,CASSLGRDFGETQYF,TGTGCCAGCAGCTTAGGACGGGACTTCGGAGAGACCCAGTACTTC
few,TRBD1,TRBV7-9,TRBJ1-2,CASSYRDRGLVNYGYTF,TGTGCCAGCAGCTACCGGGACAGGGGGCTGGTGAACTATGGCTACACCTTC
NA,NA,TRBV30,TRBJ1-1,CAWSRHMNTEAFF,TGTGCCTGGAGTCGACACATGAACACTGAAGCTTTCTTT
NA,TRBD2,TRBV9,TRBJ2-1,CASSVFGGGADEQFF,TGTGCCAGCAGCGTATTCGGCGGGGGGGCCGATGAGCAGTTCTTC
NA,TRBD1,TRBV19,TRBJ2-2,CASSIVLTGGTGELFF,TGTGCCAGTAGTATAGTATTGACAGGGGGCACCGGGGAGCTGTTTTTT
NA,NA,TRBV7-2,TRBJ1-4,CASSLGSGFLGPNEKLFF,TGTGCCAGCAGCTTAGGGTCGGGGTTCCTCGGGCCTAATGAAAAACTGTTTTTT
NA,TRBD1,TRBV12-5,TRBJ1-2,CASGPGTGDNYGYTF,TGTGCTAGTGGTCCCGGGACAGGGGATAACTATGGCTACACCTTC
NA,NA,TRBV4-1,TRBJ1-2,CASSQDNQGRFGYTF,TGCGCCAGCAGCCAAGATAACCAGGGAAGGTTTGGCTACACCTTC
NA,TRBD1,TRBV5-1,TRBJ2-1,CASSSGTGLANEQFF,TGCGCCAGCAGCTCCGGGACAGGGTTGGCCAATGAGCAGTTCTTC
NA,NA,TRBV12-3/TRBV12-4,TRBJ1-2,CASSLGVNGYTF,TGTGCCAGCAGTTTAGGTGTAAATGGCTACACCTTC
NA,TRBD1,TRBV6-6,TRBJ1-2,CASSSLPRGPNYGYTF,TGTGCCAGCAGTTCCCTCCCGAGGGGGCCTAACTATGGCTACACCTTC
NA,NA,TRBV19,TRBJ2-3,CASSIAVPITDTQYF,TGTGCCAGTAGTATTGCAGTGCCCATCACAGATACGCAGTATTTT
NA,NA,TRBV27,TRBJ2-5,CASSLILGSKETQYF,TGTGCCAGCAGTTTAATACTCGGGTCAAAAGAGACCCAGTACTTC
NA,NA,TRBV3-1/TRBV3-2,TRBJ1-4,CASSQDKAGFGEKLFF,TGTGCCAGCAGCCAAGATAAGGCAGGGTTCGGTGAAAAACTGTTTTTT
few,NA,TRBV5-1,TRBJ2-7,CASSPPDTYEQYF,TGCGCCAGCAGCCCCCCGGACACCTACGAGCAGTACTTC
NA,TRBD1,TRBV30,TRBJ2-7,CAWSGDRGRGGEQYF,TGTGCCTGGAGCGGAGACAGGGGGCGCGGTGGCGAGCAGTACTTC
NA,NA,TRBV11-2,TRBJ1-6,CASSLSSFNSPLHF,TGTGCCAGCAGCTTATCCAGTTTCAATTCACCCCTCCACTTT
NA,TRBD2,TRBV5-4,TRBJ2-5,CASSPAGGAETQYF,TGTGCCAGCAGCCCCGCGGGGGGGGCAGAGACCCAGTACTTC
NA,TRBD1,TRBV6-6,TRBJ1-2,CASSFQGAGLGYTF,TGTGCCAGCAGTTTTCAGGGGGCAGGGCTTGGCTACACCTTC
NA,TRBD2,TRBV5-6,TRBJ2-5,CASSSSGLAGGETQYF,TGTGCCAGCAGCTCCTCGGGACTAGCGGGGGGAGAGACCCAGTACTTC
NA,TRBD1,TRBV7-9,TRBJ1-5,CASSRTGDSNQPQHF,TGTGCCAGCAGCCGGACAGGGGATAGCAATCAGCCCCAGCATTTT
NA,TRBD2,TRBV6-1,TRBJ2-1,CASSEDFGGVSYNEQFF,TGTGCCAGCAGTGAAGACTTCGGGGGGGTCTCCTACAATGAGCAGTTCTTC
NA,TRBD1,TRBV5-4,TRBJ2-7,CASSFAQGASYEQYF,TGTGCCAGCAGCTTCGCGCAGGGGGCATCCTACGAGCAGTACTTC
NA,NA,TRBV7-2,TRBJ2-7,CASSLVRDPPYEQYF,TGTGCCAGCAGCTTAGTCCGAGATCCCCCCTACGAGCAGTACTTC
NA,TRBD1,TRBV5-6,TRBJ1-1,CASSSTGAAFF,TGTGCCAGCAGCTCGACAGGGGCAGCTTTCTTT
NA,NA,TRBV11-3,TRBJ1-2,CASSLDPAGNGYTF,TGTGCCAGCAGCTTAGACCCGGCAGGGAATGGCTACACCTTC
NA,NA,TRBV7-9,TRBJ1-1,CASSFLTGRTNTEAFF,TGTGCCAGCAGCTTCCTGACAGGTAGAACGAACACTGAAGCTTTCTTT
NA,TRBD2,TRBV3-1/TRBV3-2,TRBJ2-1,CASSVRGGAYNEQFF,TGTGCCAGCAGCGTACGCGGGGGGGCCTACAATGAGCAGTTCTTC
few,NA,TRBV19,TRBJ1-5,CASSVPGHRDNQPQHF,TGTGCCAGTAGTGTCCCGGGCCACAGGGACAATCAGCCCCAGCATTTT
NA,NA,TRBV6-5,TRBJ2-3,CASSSRIYTDTQYF,TGTGCCAGCAGTTCCAGGATATACACAGATACGCAGTATTTT
NA,NA,TRBV7-2,TRBJ1-6,CASSPGVPGSPLHF,TGTGCCAGCAGCCCGGGGGTACCAGGTTCACCCCTCCACTTT
NA,NA,TRBV19,TRBJ1-3,CASSPTGAFSGNTIYF,TGTGCCAGTAGTCCGACAGGAGCATTCTCTGGAAACACCATATATTTT
NA,NA,TRBV2,TRBJ1-1,CASRADRKNTEAFF,TGTGCCAGCAGGGCCGACAGAAAGAACACTGAAGCTTTCTTT
NA,NA,TRBV28,TRBJ1-2,CASSTQTALLYGYTF,TGTGCCAGCAGTACTCAGACAGCCCTCCTCTATGGCTACACCTTC
NA,TRBD1,TRBV10-3,TRBJ2-7,CAISEPDRAIYEQYF,TGTGCCATCAGTGAGCCCGACAGGGCGATTTACGAGCAGTACTTC
NA,NA,TRBV20-1,TRBJ2-7,CSATGSYEQYF,TGCAGTGCTACGGGATCCTACGAGCAGTACTTC
NA,NA,TRBV7-2,TRBJ1-5,CASSLLAGQPQHF,TGTGCCAGCAGCTTACTTGCGGGTCAGCCCCAGCATTTT
NA,NA,TRBV10-3,TRBJ2-7,CATRTNEQYF,TGTGCCACCAGGACTAATGAGCAGTACTTC
NA,TRBD2,TRBV11-2,TRBJ2-3,CASSSRRASGGGNTQYF,TGTGCCAGCAGCTCCCGGCGGGCTAGCGGGGGGGGGAATACGCAGTATTTT
NA,TRBD1,TRBV5-4,TRBJ1-2,CASSLARTGVGLGYGYTF,TGTGCCAGCAGCTTGGCCAGGACAGGGGTAGGGCTTGGCTATGGCTACACCTTC
once,TRBD1,TRBV28,TRBJ1-5,CASSWRTGAGRRNQPQHF,TGTGCCAGCAGTTGGCGGACAGGGGCGGGGAGGCGCAATCAGCCCCAGCATTTT
NA,NA,TRBV7-2,TRBJ2-1,CASSLWGLVPALYNEQFF,TGTGCCAGCAGCTTATGGGGACTCGTCCCGGCCCTCTACAATGAGCAGTTCTTC
NA,TRBD1,TRBV24-1,TRBJ1-2,CATSETGGADYGYTF,TGTGCCACCAGTGAAACAGGGGGCGCTGACTATGGCTACACCTTC
NA,NA,TRBV3-1/TRBV3-2,TRBJ1-3,CASSQKNRVGNTIYF,TGTGCCAGCAGCCAAAAAAACAGGGTTGGAAACACCATATATTTT
NA,TRBD1,TRBV30,TRBJ1-6,CAWGTGGSGGYNSPLHF,TGTGCCTGGGGGACAGGGGGCTCTGGCGGCTATAATTCACCCCTCCACTTT
NA,TRBD2,TRBV4-1,TRBJ2-3,CASSQLAGGGTDTQYF,TGCGCCAGCAGCCAATTAGCGGGGGGCGGCACAGATACGCAGTATTTT
NA,NA,TRBV18,TRBJ2-7,CASSPPGKVYEQYF,TGTGCCAGCTCACCACCGGGCAAGGTCTACGAGCAGTACTTC
NA,TRBD2,TRBV5-1,TRBJ2-2,CASSLVAGANTGELFF,TGCGCCAGCAGCTTGGTAGCGGGGGCTAACACCGGGGAGCTGTTTTTT
NA,NA,TRBV24-1,TRBJ2-4,CATSDGQLDIQYF,TGTGCCACCAGTGATGGACAGCTGGACATTCAGTACTTC
few,NA,TRBV18,TRBJ1-1,CASSPSLLQGGTEAFF,TGTGCCAGCTCACCGTCCCTCCTACAGGGAGGGACTGAAGCTTTCTTT
once,TRBD1,TRBV7-8,TRBJ1-4,CASSLVAGGNEKLFF,TGTGCCAGCAGCTTAGTCGCAGGGGGTAATGAAAAACTGTTTTTT
NA,NA,TRBV27,TRBJ1-1,CASSSTEWNTEAFF,TGTGCCAGCAGTTCAACAGAGTGGAACACTGAAGCTTTCTTT
NA,NA,TRBV6-6,TRBJ2-1,CASSRIGQDNNEQFF,TGTGCCAGCAGCCGCATTGGGCAGGACAACAATGAGCAGTTCTTC